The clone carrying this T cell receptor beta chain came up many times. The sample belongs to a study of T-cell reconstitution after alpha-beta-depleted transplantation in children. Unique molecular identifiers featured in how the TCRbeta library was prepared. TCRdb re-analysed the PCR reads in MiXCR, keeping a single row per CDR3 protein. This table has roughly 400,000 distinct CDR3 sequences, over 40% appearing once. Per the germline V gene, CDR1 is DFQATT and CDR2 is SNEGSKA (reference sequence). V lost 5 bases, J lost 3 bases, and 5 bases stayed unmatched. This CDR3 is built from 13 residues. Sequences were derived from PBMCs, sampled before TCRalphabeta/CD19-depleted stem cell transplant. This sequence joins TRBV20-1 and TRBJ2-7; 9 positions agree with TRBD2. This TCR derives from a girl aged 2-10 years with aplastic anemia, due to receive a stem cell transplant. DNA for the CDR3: TGCAGTGCTTCCCCTAGCGGGGACTACGAGCAGTACTTC. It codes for CSASPSGDYEQYF.